This T cell receptor (beta chain) was sequenced for a study of OX40 agonist ivuxolimab in advanced cancers. At the level of the study: Age averaged 60 years (range roughly 23 to 79), and about 86% were male. The study, taken as a whole, reports: Low normalized T-cell clonal expansion was also seen in some nonresponders. Among the lowest peripheral clonal expansion occurred in 0.1-3.0 mg/kg partial responders.

Clones were sequenced by immunoSEQ multiplex PCR, and TCRdb holds only the in-frame ones, with some missing. This sample has about 43,000 clones, with approximately 86% found just once. CDR1 SGDLS and CDR2 YYNGEE come from the germline V gene. The CDR3 sequence is 16 residues long. With V trimmed by 0 bases and J by 4 bases, 5 bases remained unmatched. Note on this clone: Its target is not known.

The V gene is TRBV9, the J gene TRBJ2-3, with TRBD2 identical over 10 bases. This sequence originates from an adult with an advanced solid tumor such as melanoma, head and neck, liver or kidney cancer. The specimen comprised CD4+ or CD8+ T cells sorted from blood, sampled in a trial of the OX40 agonist ivuxolimab. The CDR3 loop reads CASSVGASGGADTQYF. For the CDR3, the DNA is TGTGCCAGCAGCGTAGGTGCTAGCGGGGGCGCAGATACGCAGTATTTT.